This T cell receptor beta chain was found in a study of cytomegalovirus exposure and HLA in healthy donors. About the study: A subsequent analysis stated that the 120 or so validation repertoires were run on the same platform as the roughly 710 first-cohort repertoires. Study results and caveats: Reports showed the classifier diagnosing cytomegalovirus status with high specificity and sensitivity.

It was the approximately 120-subject validation cohort, separate from the approximately 700-subject first cohort, to which the donors belonged. Note on this clone: Its target is not known.

TCRdb's copy holds only in-frame clones and misses some; the assay was immunoSEQ multiplex PCR. This sample yields approximately 99,000 clones, of which approximately 94% are seen a single time; roughly 0.66% belongs to the top ten. The CDR3 has 16 residues. The trim removed 3 bases at V and 1 base at J, leaving 6 bases unmatched. Germline CDR1 and CDR2: MDHEN and SYDVKM. Sequenced: PBMCs. The chain links TRBV28 to TRBJ2-3, with TRBD2 matching over 8 bases. The sequence derives from a woman aged 18-29 years in good health and CMV-seronegative. The CDR3 DNA is TGTGCCAGCAGTTTCGGTCGGCGGGGGGGCACAGATACGCAGTATTTT. This encodes CASSFGRRGGTDTQYF.